Listed below are T cell receptor beta chains from one sample, sequenced in a study of T-cell memory formation after mild COVID-19. TCRdb reprocessed the 5' RACE reads with MiXCR, giving one entry per CDR3 protein. The table lists under 200,000 distinct CDR3 sequences, 10% to 15% of them singletons. The material sequenced was PBMCs or a T cell subset sorted from them (not recorded which). These receptors were obtained from a man younger than 30 who had mild COVID-19 (a few samples of this study predate the infection). Cell type and time point are not known. CDR3s include the opening cysteine and the closing phenylalanine or tryptophan. The order of the fields is clone size, V gene, D gene, J gene, CDR3 DNA, CDR3 protein. The D gene is left open where the match is weak. A row's size may be missing; if present it is once, few, many or a size class.

>few|TRBV20-1|-|TRBJ2-3
TGCAGTGCTAGGTCTAGCCGGCGCGGCACAGATACGCAGTATTTT
CSARSSRRGTDTQYF
>-|TRBV19|-|TRBJ1-1
TGTGCCAGCCGCAGGGCGAAGACTGAAGCTTTCTTT
CASRRAKTEAFF
>many|TRBV5-1|-|TRBJ1-2
TGCGCCAGCAGCTTGGAAGGGGACTATGGCTACACCTTC
CASSLEGDYGYTF
>-|TRBV20-1|-|TRBJ1-6
TGCAGTGCTAGAGAGCTCCTTTCACCCCTCCACTTT
CSARELLSPLHF
>-|TRBV7-9|TRBD1|TRBJ1-4
TGTGCCAGCAGCTCAGGGGACAGGGACGAAAAACTGTTTTTT
CASSSGDRDEKLFF
>-|TRBV24-1|-|TRBJ2-2
TGTGCCACCAGTCGACAGGCACCGAACACCGGGGAGCTGTTTTTT
CATSRQAPNTGELFF
>few|TRBV24-1|-|TRBJ1-2
TGTGCCACCAGCCAAGGGGCGAACTATGGCTACACCTTC
CATSQGANYGYTF
>-|TRBV10-3|TRBD2|TRBJ2-3
TGTGCCATCAGTGATAGGAGCGGGGGCACCGGCACAGATACGCAGTATTTT
CAISDRSGGTGTDTQYF
>few|TRBV19|-|TRBJ2-2
TGTGCCAGTAGTGGCAGGGGACAAGGGACCGGGGAGCTGTTTTTT
CASSGRGQGTGELFF
>few|TRBV5-1|-|TRBJ2-3
TGCGCCAGCAGCTTGCTCACGGCTAGCACAGATACGCAGTATTTT
CASSLLTASTDTQYF
>-|TRBV7-2|-|TRBJ2-5
TGTGCCAGCAGCCGCGAGAGGACAGACCAAGAGACCCAGTACTTC
CASSRERTDQETQYF
>-|TRBV18|-|TRBJ2-2
TGTGCCAGCTCACCTTCGCCGAACACCGGGGAGCTGTTTTTT
CASSPSPNTGELFF
>-|TRBV9|-|TRBJ1-2
TGTGCCAGCAGCGAGGGGCCTGGGGGTATCTATGGCTACACCTTC
CASSEGPGGIYGYTF
>-|TRBV20-1|-|TRBJ2-1
TGCAGTCTAGAGGGAAGGCATGAGCAGTTCTTC
CSLEGRHEQFF
>few|TRBV20-1|-|TRBJ1-2
TGCAGTGCTCGGGGCCGAATCCTTGCCTATGGCTACACCTTC
CSARGRILAYGYTF
>few|TRBV5-5|-|TRBJ1-6
TGTGCCAGCAGCTCGCCGGAAGCTTATTCACCCCTCCACTTT
CASSSPEAYSPLHF
>-|TRBV5-1|-|TRBJ1-4
TGCGCCAGCAGCCCGGAGGGAGGCGGAGAAAAACTGTTTTTT
CASSPEGGGEKLFF
>many|TRBV7-8|-|TRBJ2-7
TGTGCCAGCAGCCCTACGGGACCCCCGTACGAGCAGTACTTC
CASSPTGPPYEQYF
>-|TRBV5-1|-|TRBJ1-1
TGCGCCAGCAGCTTGGGATGGGGAGCTTTCTTT
CASSLGWGAFF
>many|TRBV9|TRBD2|TRBJ2-1
TGTGCCAGCGCGGGACTAGTTGGCAATGAGCAGTTCTTC
CASAGLVGNEQFF
>-|TRBV12-3/TRBV12-4|-|TRBJ1-5
TGTGCCAGCAGTCCCGCCGGGCGGGGGGAGGGTCAGCCCCAGCATTTT
CASSPAGRGEGQPQHF
>-|TRBV5-6|-|TRBJ1-5
TGTGCCAGCAGCTTGTCCAGGGTCGGTCAGCCCCAGCATTTT
CASSLSRVGQPQHF
>few|TRBV20-1|-|TRBJ1-2
TGCAGTGCCAAACACCCCGATAACTATGGCTACACCTTC
CSAKHPDNYGYTF
>few|TRBV6-5|TRBD2|TRBJ2-7
TGTGCCAGCAGTTACTCGATCCTAGCGGGGCCCGTCGGCGAGCAGTACTTC
CASSYSILAGPVGEQYF
>few|TRBV3-1|TRBD2|TRBJ2-5
TGTGCCAGCAGTCTAAGTACTAGCGGACGAGAGACCCAGTACTTC
CASSLSTSGRETQYF
>many|TRBV5-1|TRBD1|TRBJ2-5
TGCGCCAGCAGCTTGGGAGGGGGCGCGGAGACCCAGTACTTC
CASSLGGGAETQYF
>-|TRBV6-2/TRBV6-3|-|TRBJ2-2
TGTGCCAGCACCAAAGCCGCCAGCACCGGGGAGCTGTTTTTT
CASTKAASTGELFF
>many|TRBV6-6|TRBD1|TRBJ2-5
TGTGCCAGCAGGAGGGACAGCCAAGAGACCCAGTACTTC
CASRRDSQETQYF
>few|TRBV15|-|TRBJ1-2
TGTGCCACCAGCAGAGGGCTTTTAAAGAGATATGGCTACACCTTC
CATSRGLLKRYGYTF
>-|TRBV20-1|-|TRBJ2-1
TGCAGTGCTGTCATTTACAATGAGCAGTTCTTC
CSAVIYNEQFF
>-|TRBV3-1|-|TRBJ1-2
TGTGCCAGCAGCAGGGACGGCTATTTGGACTATGGCTACACCTTC
CASSRDGYLDYGYTF
>few|TRBV28|TRBD2|TRBJ2-5
TGTGCCAGCTTCGGACTAGCACCACCGACCCAGTACTTC
CASFGLAPPTQYF
>-|TRBV4-2|-|TRBJ2-7
TGTGCCAGCAGCCAAGTAGGGGGAAGCGAGCAGTACTTC
CASSQVGGSEQYF
>few|TRBV7-9|-|TRBJ1-6
TGTGCCAGCAGCTTAGAGGGGTCACCCCTCCACTTT
CASSLEGSPLHF
>few|TRBV28|TRBD1|TRBJ1-6
TGTGCCAGCAGTTTCTTAGGGGGCAGGAATTCACCCCTCCACTTT
CASSFLGGRNSPLHF
>-|TRBV5-1|TRBD2|TRBJ2-5
TGCGCCAGCAGCAGGACTAGCGGGGGCCAGGGGACGGCCCAGTACTTC
CASSRTSGGQGTAQYF
>few|TRBV7-2|TRBD2|TRBJ2-1
TGTGCCAGCAGCTGGACTAGCGGGGGCGAGCAGTTCTTC
CASSWTSGGEQFF
>many|TRBV7-2|-|TRBJ2-6
TGTGCCAGCAGCTTAGGGACGGTCTCTGGGGCCAACGTCCTGACTTTC
CASSLGTVSGANVLTF
>few|TRBV7-2|TRBD2|TRBJ2-3
TGTGCCAGCAGTCCACCGGGACTAGCGGCCACAGATACGCAGTATTTT
CASSPPGLAATDTQYF
>many|TRBV5-1|TRBD1|TRBJ2-5
TGCGCCAGCAGCTTGGCGGGACAGGGCCAAGAGACCCAGTACTTC
CASSLAGQGQETQYF
>-|TRBV11-2|-|TRBJ2-1
TGTGCCAGCAGCTTCCGGGGACTCGCCTTCTCGGTCTTC
CASSFRGLAFSVF
>many|TRBV5-6|TRBD2|TRBJ2-2
TGTGCCAGCAGCTTGCTCCTAGCGGGGGGCAGGACCGGGGAGCTGTTTTTT
CASSLLLAGGRTGELFF
>few|TRBV19|TRBD2|TRBJ2-3
TGTGCCAGTAGTCAGTCCTATTGGACTAGCGGTGCCAGGACGACGCAGTATTTT
CASSQSYWTSGARTTQYF
>-|TRBV7-3|-|TRBJ1-5
TGTATCCGGGGGGCGGGTGGCAATCAGCCCCAGCATTTT
CIRGAGGNQPQHF
>-|TRBV7-2|-|TRBJ2-6
TGTGCCAGCAGCTTAGCTCCAGGGCCCAACAACGTCCTGACTTTC
CASSLAPGPNNVLTF
>few|TRBV5-5|-|TRBJ2-5
TGTGCCAGCAGCTTGGAACTCCGACAAGAGACCCAGTACTTC
CASSLELRQETQYF
>many|TRBV25-1|TRBD1|TRBJ1-1
TGTGCCAGCAACCGACAGGGGGTCGACACTGAAGCTTTCTTT
CASNRQGVDTEAFF
>few|TRBV7-2|-|TRBJ2-3
TGTGCCAGCAGCCAGTACTTTAGCACAGATACGCAGTATTTT
CASSQYFSTDTQYF
>few|TRBV7-2|-|TRBJ2-1
TGTGCCAGCAGCTTAGGTCCCCAGGACTACAATGAGCAGTTCTTC
CASSLGPQDYNEQFF
>-|TRBV7-6|-|TRBJ1-4
TGTGCCAGCAGCTTAGAAGGACATAGTGAAAAACTGTTTTTT
CASSLEGHSEKLFF
>-|TRBV4-3|-|TRBJ1-2
TGCGCCAGCAGCGCCGGGACGGATCGGGGTAACTATGGCTACACCTTC
CASSAGTDRGNYGYTF
>few|TRBV12-3/TRBV12-4|TRBD1|TRBJ1-1
TGTGCCAGCAGTAACTCCGACAGGGGGAACACTGAAGCTTTCTTT
CASSNSDRGNTEAFF
>-|TRBV6-1|-|TRBJ2-3
TGTGCCAGCAGTGGAAATCCGGGCCGTGAGACAGATACGCAGTATTTT
CASSGNPGRETDTQYF
>-|TRBV4-3|-|TRBJ2-1
TGCGCCAGCAGCCAAGCCCCCAGCAGACCGTACAATGAGCAGTTCTTC
CASSQAPSRPYNEQFF